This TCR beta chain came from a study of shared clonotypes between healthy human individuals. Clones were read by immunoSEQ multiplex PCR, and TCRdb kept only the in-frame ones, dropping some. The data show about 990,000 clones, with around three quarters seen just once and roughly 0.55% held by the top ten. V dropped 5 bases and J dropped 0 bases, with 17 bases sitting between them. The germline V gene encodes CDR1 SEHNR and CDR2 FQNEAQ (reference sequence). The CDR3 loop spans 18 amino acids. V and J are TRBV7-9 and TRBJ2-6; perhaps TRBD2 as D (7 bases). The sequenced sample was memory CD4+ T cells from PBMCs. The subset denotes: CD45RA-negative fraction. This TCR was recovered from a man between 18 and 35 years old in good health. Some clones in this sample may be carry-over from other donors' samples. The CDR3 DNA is TGTGCCAGCAGCCCCCGGGGGGCAGGGAGCTCTGGGGCCAACGTCCTGACTTTC. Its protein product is CASSPRGAGSSGANVLTF.